These 2 T cell receptor beta chains originate from one sample sequenced in a study of blood T cell repertoires in COVID-19 (dated by TCRdb to about 2020). To prepare the library, the immunoSEQ multiplex PCR assay was applied. In TCRdb, the immuneACCESS table is reduced to in-frame sequences with V and J assigned. These tables do not hold every clone; where another copy was compared, an unresolved V gene accounts for under half, and the others remain unexplained. The sample has 150,000 to 200,000 clones on record, roughly nine tenths of them singletons. Jointly, the top ten make up around 2.3% of the sample. The sample taken for sequencing was peripheral blood. These receptors were collected from a man aged 70 or older with active or convalescent COVID-19.

V gene TRBV7-8 combines with J gene TRBJ2-2, with TRBD1 identical over 11 bases. The V segment lost 5 bases and the J segment 4 bases; nucleotides outside the gene matches: 18. Germline V CDR1 and CDR2: SGHVS, FQNEAQ. The CDR3 totals 20 residues. CDR3 amino acids: CASSRLARGQGVSSTGELFF. The DNA for the CDR3 is TGTGCCAGCAGCCGCCTCGCAAGGGGACAGGGGGTATCTAGCACCGGGGAGCTGTTTTTT.

This chain links TRBV5-4 with TRBJ2-5, with D possibly being TRBD1 (5 bases). CDR3 length equals 14 residues. The germline V gene encodes CDR1 SGHNT and CDR2 YYREEE (reference sequence). Trimming took off 4 bases at V and 0 bases at J, with 10 bases between the two ends. This chain's CDR3 is CASSPTGHQETQYF. CDR3 DNA: TGTGCCAGCAGCCCCACAGGACACCAAGAGACCCAGTACTTC.